Listed below are T cell receptor beta chains from one sample, sequenced in a study of monozygotic twins with cystic fibrosis. Only in-frame clones appear in the TCRdb table, and some are missing; sequencing was by immunoSEQ multiplex PCR. The data hold more than 9,500 clones, with approximately 85% observed a single time. Sequencing was performed on blood. These receptors were taken from a man aged 18 to 29 with cystic fibrosis. Both conserved end residues are part of each CDR3. The D gene is left open where the match is weak. Clone sizes are given selectively: once, few, many, or a class where the clone is expanded.

V gene	D gene	CDR3 length	J gene	clone size	CDR3 protein	CDR3 DNA
TRBV7-2	TRBD1	14	TRBJ1-5	-	CASSQRTGEQPQHF	TGTGCCAGCAGCCAACGGACAGGGGAACAGCCCCAGCATTTT
TRBV4-3	-	15	TRBJ1-4	-	CASSQDHRRNEKLFF	TGCGCCAGCAGCCAAGACCACAGACGTAATGAAAAACTGTTTTTT
TRBV10-3	TRBD2	17	TRBJ2-7	-	CAIVASSGRDKIYEQYF	TGTGCCATTGTAGCATCGAGCGGGAGGGACAAAATCTACGAGCAGTACTTC
TRBV19	-	13	TRBJ2-2	-	CASWGGATGELFF	TGTGCCTCTTGGGGCGGGGCCACCGGGGAGCTGTTTTTT
TRBV5-1	-	17	TRBJ2-2	-	CASSLAWDSRGPGELFF	TGCGCCAGCAGTCTGGCTTGGGACTCAAGAGGTCCCGGGGAGCTGTTTTTT
TRBV29-1	-	13	TRBJ2-1	-	CSVSRAQYNEQFF	TGCAGCGTTAGTCGGGCTCAGTACAATGAGCAGTTCTTC
TRBV15	-	15	TRBJ2-7	-	CATSARGDSFYEQYF	TGTGCCACCAGTGCAAGGGGGGACAGTTTCTACGAGCAGTACTTC
TRBV7-9	-	16	TRBJ2-2	-	CASSLTGSAGTGELFF	TGTGCCAGCAGCTTGACAGGTTCCGCGGGGACCGGGGAGCTGTTTTTT
TRBV14	TRBD2	17	TRBJ2-1	-	CASSPLRKTSGFNEQFF	TGTGCCAGCAGCCCCTTACGTAAGACTAGCGGATTCAATGAGCAGTTCTTC
TRBV11-2	TRBD1	14	TRBJ1-1	-	CASSLNRGLAEAFF	TGTGCCAGCAGCTTAAACAGGGGGCTCGCTGAAGCTTTCTTT
TRBV10-3	-	17	TRBJ1-2	-	CAISDRGEGDPHGGYTF	TGTGCCATCAGTGATCGAGGGGAGGGGGACCCGCATGGGGGCTACACCTTC
TRBV2	-	15	TRBJ2-2	-	CASSSRVLETGELFF	TGTGCCAGCAGTTCCAGAGTCCTGGAAACCGGGGAGCTGTTTTTT
TRBV29-1	-	13	TRBJ1-3	-	CSVDGPSGNTIYF	TGCAGCGTTGACGGGCCGTCCGGAAACACCATATATTTT
TRBV7-2	-	16	TRBJ2-7	-	CASSDLMLGALYEQYF	TGTGCCAGCAGCGACCTAATGTTAGGGGCCCTATACGAGCAGTACTTC
TRBV6-6	TRBD1	15	TRBJ2-1	-	CASSYTGTGSNEQFF	TGTGCCAGCAGTTACACCGGGACAGGGTCCAATGAGCAGTTCTTC
TRBV7-3	-	11	TRBJ2-2	-	CASKNAGELFF	TGTGCCAGTAAAAACGCGGGGGAGCTGTTTTTT
TRBV10-1	-	18	TRBJ1-4	-	CASSLKLRELILNEKLFF	TGCGCCAGCAGTCTCAAGCTCAGGGAGTTGATACTTAATGAAAAACTGTTTTTT
TRBV15	-	14	TRBJ2-7	-	CATSPGGTAYEQYF	TGTGCCACCAGTCCTGGAGGGACCGCCTACGAGCAGTACTTC
TRBV19	-	13	TRBJ1-1	-	CASSKDTNTEAFF	TGTGCCAGTAGTAAGGACACTAACACTGAAGCTTTCTTT
TRBV14	-	13	TRBJ2-7	-	CASSLRTWGEQYF	TGTGCCAGCAGCCTACGAACATGGGGCGAGCAGTACTTC
TRBV30	-	13	TRBJ2-3	-	CAWAMEGTDTQYF	TGTGCCTGGGCTATGGAAGGCACAGATACGCAGTATTTT
TRBV11-2	TRBD1	15	TRBJ1-6	once	CASSPEGTGYSPLHF	TGTGCCAGCAGCCCCGAAGGGACAGGGTACTCACCCCTCCACTTT
TRBV19	-	15	TRBJ2-5	-	CASRRSGLQQETQYF	TGTGCCAGTAGGCGGTCCGGCCTCCAACAAGAGACCCAGTACTTC
TRBV6-1	-	15	TRBJ2-5	-	CASSEGWRGQETQYF	TGTGCCAGCAGTGAAGGCTGGAGGGGGCAGGAGACCCAGTACTTC
TRBV10-3	TRBD1	15	TRBJ1-2	-	CAISAVQGASYGYTF	TGTGCCATCAGTGCTGTACAGGGGGCGAGCTATGGCTACACCTTC
TRBV6-1	TRBD1	14	TRBJ2-2	-	CASSAQQGAGELFF	TGTGCCAGCAGTGCCCAGCAGGGGGCCGGGGAGCTGTTTTTT
TRBV19	TRBD2	20	TRBJ2-1	-	CARRTSLSVSKPPKLNEQFF	TGTGCCAGGAGGACTAGTCTCTCCGTATCAAAGCCGCCCAAACTCAATGAGCAGTTCTTC
TRBV5-8	-	15	TRBJ1-5	-	CASSLFQASNQPQHF	TGTGCCAGCAGCTTGTTCCAGGCTAGCAATCAGCCCCAGCATTTT
TRBV9	-	14	TRBJ1-6	-	CASSVGFRDSPLHF	TGTGCCAGCAGCGTAGGATTCCGGGATTCACCCCTCCACTTT
TRBV19	TRBD2	15	TRBJ2-7	-	CASSIRTGGPYEQYF	TGTGCCAGTAGTATACGTACGGGGGGGCCCTACGAGCAGTACTTC
TRBV7-2	TRBD2	12	TRBJ2-3	-	CASSTGGGTQYF	TGTGCCAGCAGCACGGGGGGGGGTACGCAGTATTTT
TRBV6-5	-	12	TRBJ1-1	-	CASNTGGTEAFF	TGTGCCAGCAACACGGGGGGAACTGAAGCTTTCTTT
TRBV2	-	14	TRBJ1-4	-	CASSLRTVNEKLFF	TGTGCCAGCAGTCTGCGGACGGTGAATGAAAAACTGTTTTTT
TRBV10-2	-	13	TRBJ2-7	-	CASKSGQSYEQYF	TGCGCCAGCAAATCAGGACAATCCTACGAGCAGTACTTC
TRBV2	TRBD1	16	TRBJ2-7	-	CASKPGPGQDSYEQYF	TGTGCCAGCAAACCTGGTCCGGGACAGGACTCCTACGAGCAGTACTTC
TRBV5-1	-	16	TRBJ2-5	-	CASSLGLANGVETQYF	TGCGCCAGCAGCTTGGGCCTAGCGAACGGGGTGGAGACCCAGTACTTC
TRBV10-1	-	13	TRBJ2-5	once	CASSESHRETQYF	TGCGCCAGCAGTGAGTCCCACCGGGAGACCCAGTACTTC
TRBV27	TRBD1	15	TRBJ2-5	-	CASSARQGRYETQYF	TGTGCCAGCAGCGCGAGACAGGGGCGGTACGAGACCCAGTACTTC
TRBV10-2	-	12	TRBJ2-7	-	CASSEAGIEQYF	TGCGCCAGCAGTGAGGCAGGGATCGAGCAGTACTTC
TRBV5-1	-	18	TRBJ1-5	-	CASSLVGTERNSNQPQHF	TGCGCCAGCAGCTTGGTGGGGACGGAGAGAAATAGCAATCAGCCCCAGCATTTT
TRBV6-4	TRBD1	15	TRBJ1-3	-	CASRDSASSGNTIYF	TGTGCCAGCCGGGACAGCGCTAGCTCTGGAAACACCATATATTTT